Listed below are T cell receptor beta chains from one sample, sequenced in a study of CD8 T cells in ankylosing spondylitis. TCRdb passed the 5' RACE reads through MiXCR, listing each CDR3 protein once. The sample records fewer than 250,000 distinct CDR3 sequences, about 10% being singletons. Sequenced material: blood, either unsorted or a sorted T cell fraction (not recorded which). These receptors all come from a male donor with ankylosing spondylitis or in good health (not recorded which). Both conserved end residues are part of each CDR3. The D gene is left open where the match is weak. Size tells how often a clone was seen (once, few, many) or the class of an expanded clone, and some rows leave it out.

d_gene: .
v_gene: TRBV6-4
j_gene: TRBJ2-2
abundance: .
CDR3aa: CASSLKGDTGELFF
CDR3nt: TGTGCCAGCAGCCTCAAGGGGGACACCGGGGAGCTGTTTTTT

d_gene: TRBD2
v_gene: TRBV20-1
j_gene: TRBJ2-5
abundance: many
CDR3aa: CSAPTSDGETQYF
CDR3nt: TGCAGTGCCCCCACTAGCGACGGTGAGACCCAGTACTTC

d_gene: .
v_gene: TRBV12-3/TRBV12-4
j_gene: TRBJ2-1
abundance: many
CDR3aa: CASSSLSNPYNEQFF
CDR3nt: TGTGCCAGCAGTTCTCTTTCCAATCCATACAATGAGCAGTTCTTC

d_gene: .
v_gene: TRBV5-5
j_gene: TRBJ2-5
abundance: many
CDR3aa: CASSQAFDQETQYF
CDR3nt: TGTGCCAGCAGCCAAGCCTTTGACCAAGAGACCCAGTACTTC

d_gene: .
v_gene: TRBV20-1
j_gene: TRBJ1-2
abundance: many
CDR3aa: CSASLYEGDPNYGYTF
CDR3nt: TGCAGTGCTTCACTATACGAAGGGGATCCTAACTATGGCTACACCTTC

d_gene: TRBD1
v_gene: TRBV29-1
j_gene: TRBJ2-2
abundance: many
CDR3aa: CSVEGQGSGELFF
CDR3nt: TGCAGCGTTGAGGGACAGGGGTCCGGGGAGCTGTTTTTT

d_gene: .
v_gene: TRBV5-1
j_gene: TRBJ1-1
abundance: many
CDR3aa: CASSLPGLSNTEAFF
CDR3nt: TGCGCCAGCAGCTTGCCGGGACTGTCGAACACTGAAGCTTTCTTT

d_gene: .
v_gene: TRBV30
j_gene: TRBJ1-5
abundance: few
CDR3aa: CAWSDGGNQPQHF
CDR3nt: TGTGCCTGGAGTGACGGTGGCAATCAGCCCCAGCATTTT

d_gene: .
v_gene: TRBV20-1
j_gene: TRBJ1-1
abundance: many
CDR3aa: CSAWDGLNTEAFF
CDR3nt: TGCAGTGCTTGGGACGGGCTGAACACTGAAGCTTTCTTT

d_gene: .
v_gene: TRBV12-3/TRBV12-4
j_gene: TRBJ2-7
abundance: .
CDR3aa: CASTWGDEQYF
CDR3nt: TGTGCCAGCACTTGGGGTGACGAGCAGTACTTC

d_gene: .
v_gene: TRBV12-3/TRBV12-4
j_gene: TRBJ2-1
abundance: .
CDR3aa: CASSLARASYNEQFF
CDR3nt: TGTGCCAGCAGTTTAGCCCGGGCATCCTACAATGAGCAGTTCTTC

d_gene: TRBD1
v_gene: TRBV2
j_gene: TRBJ1-5
abundance: .
CDR3aa: CASRDREGNQPQHF
CDR3nt: TGTGCCAGCAGGGACAGGGAGGGCAATCAGCCCCAGCATTTT

d_gene: TRBD1
v_gene: TRBV6-1
j_gene: TRBJ1-5
abundance: few
CDR3aa: CASSRTGRDQPQHF
CDR3nt: TGTGCCAGCAGTCGGACAGGGAGAGATCAGCCCCAGCATTTT

d_gene: .
v_gene: TRBV7-9
j_gene: TRBJ2-7
abundance: few
CDR3aa: CASSLGNLPYEQYF
CDR3nt: TGTGCCAGCAGCTTAGGGAACTTACCCTACGAGCAGTACTTC

d_gene: .
v_gene: TRBV20-1
j_gene: TRBJ2-3
abundance: many
CDR3aa: CSARDLTLSTDTQYF
CDR3nt: TGCAGTGCTAGAGACCTTACATTGAGCACAGATACGCAGTATTTT

d_gene: .
v_gene: TRBV11-2
j_gene: TRBJ2-1
abundance: few
CDR3aa: CASSSNPPGYNEQFF
CDR3nt: TGTGCCAGCAGCTCGAACCCGCCAGGGTACAATGAGCAGTTCTTC

d_gene: .
v_gene: TRBV7-9
j_gene: TRBJ2-3
abundance: few
CDR3aa: CASSTPGDGTDTQYF
CDR3nt: TGTGCCAGCAGCACGCCGGGAGATGGCACAGATACGCAGTATTTT

d_gene: .
v_gene: TRBV5-1
j_gene: TRBJ2-3
abundance: many
CDR3aa: CASSLDYSTDTQYF
CDR3nt: TGCGCCAGCAGCTTGGACTATAGCACAGATACGCAGTATTTT